A selection of T cell receptor beta chains follows, all from one sample in a study of blood T cell repertoires in COVID-19. Sequenced by immunoSEQ multiplex PCR; TCRdb stores in-frame clones only, minus some. The sample contains about 210,000 clones, more than 75% of which appear only once. Sequences were obtained from PBMCs or T cells enriched from blood (not recorded which). The receptors stem from a man aged 25-45 years in a cohort exposed to, infected with or recovered from COVID-19 (not recorded which). Each CDR3 is given with its conserved first and last residue.

J gene	V gene	CDR3 protein
TRBJ2-1	TRBV19	CASRRKDRGKIDEQFF
TRBJ2-7	TRBV28	CASSSGGGGSYEQYF
TRBJ2-7	TRBV9	CASSVGQGVDEQYF
TRBJ2-3	TRBV19	CASSSYSDTQYF
TRBJ1-1	TRBV29-1	CSVEGPRQGWNTEAFF
TRBJ1-1	TRBV18	CASSQGMVTEAFF
TRBJ2-7	TRBV7-3	CASSLYQREQYF
TRBJ1-1	TRBV6-5	CASSQTDAPEAFF
TRBJ1-1	TRBV28	CASRRSGTGQAFF
TRBJ2-1	TRBV18	CASSPTASGYNEQFF
TRBJ1-4	TRBV5-1	CASSSEGGLELFF
TRBJ2-3	TRBV27	CASSLETRTSGRDTQYF
TRBJ2-7	TRBV5-4	CASSLTGNPTYEQYF
TRBJ2-2	TRBV9	CASSKNPGGSGNLDTGELFF
TRBJ1-2	TRBV6-1	CASSEQGGRGYGYTF
TRBJ2-3	TRBV9	CASSERLADTQYF
TRBJ2-1	TRBV19	CASNKRVGSSYNEQFF
TRBJ1-4	TRBV27	CASSPLGGRVNEKLFF
TRBJ1-1	TRBV12-3/TRBV12-4	CASSLGEAAAFF
TRBJ2-2	TRBV7-6	CASSLLGRESTGELFF
TRBJ1-5	TRBV7-8	CASSSSIRDGRSNQPQHF
TRBJ1-1	TRBV3-1/TRBV3-2	CASSFDRVTEAFF
TRBJ2-7	TRBV29-1	CSVEAGTGVGYEQYF
TRBJ2-1	TRBV19	CASKDSGRVNEQFF
TRBJ1-2	TRBV4-3	CASSQGQGVDGYTF
TRBJ1-2	TRBV24-1	CATSDPDRIYGYTF
TRBJ2-2	TRBV7-3	CASSLGTSANTGELFF
TRBJ1-3	TRBV18	CASSRSPGDGNTIYF
TRBJ1-2	TRBV19	CASSKNREVGDYGYTF
TRBJ2-5	TRBV7-8	CASSSEETQYF
TRBJ1-1	TRBV4-1	CASSQTTGANTEAFF
TRBJ2-3	TRBV18	CASSPPSSGQTQYF